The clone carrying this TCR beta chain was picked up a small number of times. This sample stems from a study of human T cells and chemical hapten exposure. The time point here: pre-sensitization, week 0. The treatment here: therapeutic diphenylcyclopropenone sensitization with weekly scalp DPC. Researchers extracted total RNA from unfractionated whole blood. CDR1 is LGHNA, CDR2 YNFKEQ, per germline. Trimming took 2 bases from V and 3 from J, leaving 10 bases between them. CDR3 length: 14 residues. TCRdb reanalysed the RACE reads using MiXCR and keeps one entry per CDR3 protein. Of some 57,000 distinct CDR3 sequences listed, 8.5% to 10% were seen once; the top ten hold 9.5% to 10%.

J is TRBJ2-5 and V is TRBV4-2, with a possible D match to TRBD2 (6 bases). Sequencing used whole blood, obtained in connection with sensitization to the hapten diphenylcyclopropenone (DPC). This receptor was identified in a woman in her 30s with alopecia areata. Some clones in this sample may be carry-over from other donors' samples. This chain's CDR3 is CASSQKSGEETQYF. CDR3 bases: TGTGCCAGCAGCCAAAAGTCGGGGGAAGAGACCCAGTACTTC.